This is a list of T cell receptor beta chains from one sample in a study of PD-L1 blockade in urothelial cancer. Sequencing used immunoSEQ multiplex PCR; TCRdb keeps in-frame clones, though not all of them. Here the sample spans 40,000 to 55,000 clones, approximately 84% being singletons. The specimen was PBMCs, collected around atezolizumab (anti-PD-L1) treatment. All receptors derive from a man aged 40-55 years with urothelial cancer. Both conserved end residues are part of each CDR3. The order of the fields is V gene, clone size, D gene, J gene, CDR3 protein, CDR3 DNA. A D gene is named only where the DNA matches it firmly. Clone sizes are given selectively: once, few, many, or a class where the clone is expanded.

v_gene: TRBV6-1
abundance: NA
d_gene: NA
j_gene: TRBJ1-4
CDR3aa: CASSQGNNEKLFF
CDR3nt: TGTGCCAGCAGCCAGGGGAACAATGAAAAACTGTTTTTT

v_gene: TRBV7-9
abundance: NA
d_gene: TRBD2
j_gene: TRBJ2-1
CDR3aa: CASSPGLAGDDEQFF
CDR3nt: TGTGCCAGCAGCCCCGGTCTAGCGGGAGACGATGAGCAGTTCTTC

v_gene: TRBV9
abundance: NA
d_gene: TRBD2
j_gene: TRBJ2-3
CDR3aa: CASSVQAGERNTQYF
CDR3nt: TGTGCCAGCAGCGTCCAAGCGGGAGAACGAAATACGCAGTATTTT

v_gene: TRBV5-1
abundance: NA
d_gene: NA
j_gene: TRBJ2-3
CDR3aa: CASRDISSTDTQYF
CDR3nt: TGCGCCAGCCGGGACATTTCTAGCACAGATACGCAGTATTTT

v_gene: TRBV6-5
abundance: NA
d_gene: TRBD2
j_gene: TRBJ2-1
CDR3aa: CASSYGGRGNEQFF
CDR3nt: TGTGCCAGCAGTTACGGCGGGAGGGGGAATGAGCAGTTCTTC

v_gene: TRBV11-2
abundance: NA
d_gene: TRBD1
j_gene: TRBJ2-3
CDR3aa: CASSQQGDTQYF
CDR3nt: TGTGCCAGCAGCCAACAGGGGGATACGCAGTATTTT

v_gene: TRBV4-1
abundance: NA
d_gene: NA
j_gene: TRBJ2-7
CDR3aa: CASSQARGGEQYF
CDR3nt: TGCGCCAGCAGCCAGGCTAGGGGGGGCGAGCAGTACTTC

v_gene: TRBV4-1
abundance: few
d_gene: NA
j_gene: TRBJ1-5
CDR3aa: CASSPYRAGSNQPQHF
CDR3nt: TGCGCCAGCAGCCCATACAGGGCAGGGAGCAATCAGCCCCAGCATTTT

v_gene: TRBV6-5
abundance: NA
d_gene: TRBD1
j_gene: TRBJ2-7
CDR3aa: CASRPQTGTYEQYF
CDR3nt: TGTGCCAGCAGACCACAGACAGGGACCTACGAGCAGTACTTC

v_gene: TRBV27
abundance: NA
d_gene: NA
j_gene: TRBJ2-7
CDR3aa: CASSLSPLRYEQYF
CDR3nt: TGTGCCAGCAGTTTATCTCCCCTCCGGTACGAGCAGTACTTC

v_gene: TRBV11-3
abundance: NA
d_gene: NA
j_gene: TRBJ1-1
CDR3aa: CASSLGGKNTEAFF
CDR3nt: TGTGCCAGCAGCTTGGGGGGGAAGAACACTGAAGCTTTCTTT

v_gene: TRBV7-8
abundance: NA
d_gene: NA
j_gene: TRBJ2-2
CDR3aa: CASSLNRVPRELFF
CDR3nt: TGTGCCAGCAGCTTAAATCGCGTACCCCGGGAGCTGTTTTTT

v_gene: TRBV7-9
abundance: NA
d_gene: TRBD1
j_gene: TRBJ2-2
CDR3aa: CASRLTGVTGELFF
CDR3nt: TGTGCCAGCCGTCTTACAGGGGTCACCGGGGAGCTGTTTTTT

v_gene: TRBV29-1
abundance: NA
d_gene: NA
j_gene: TRBJ1-1
CDR3aa: CSVEVGREGTEAFF
CDR3nt: TGCAGCGTTGAAGTGGGCAGGGAGGGCACTGAAGCTTTCTTT

v_gene: TRBV27
abundance: NA
d_gene: NA
j_gene: TRBJ1-2
CDR3aa: CATRRQGNYGYTF
CDR3nt: TGTGCCACACGTCGGCAGGGGAACTATGGCTACACCTTC

v_gene: TRBV10-2
abundance: NA
d_gene: TRBD2
j_gene: TRBJ2-1
CDR3aa: CASSRAVTSGYNEQFF
CDR3nt: TGCGCCAGCAGTCGAGCCGTGACTAGCGGCTACAATGAGCAGTTCTTC

v_gene: TRBV10-1
abundance: NA
d_gene: TRBD2
j_gene: TRBJ2-1
CDR3aa: CASSELLAGASSSFSNEQFF
CDR3nt: TGCGCCAGCAGTGAGTTACTAGCGGGAGCTTCCAGTTCCTTCAGCAATGAGCAGTTCTTC

v_gene: TRBV2
abundance: NA
d_gene: NA
j_gene: TRBJ1-5
CDR3aa: CASREQTTGNQPQHF
CDR3nt: TGTGCCAGCAGGGAACAGACAACGGGCAATCAGCCCCAGCATTTT

v_gene: TRBV4-1
abundance: NA
d_gene: NA
j_gene: TRBJ1-2
CDR3aa: CASSQEVGRGYGYTF
CDR3nt: TGCGCCAGCAGCCAAGAGGTGGGCAGGGGATATGGCTACACCTTC

v_gene: TRBV5-4
abundance: NA
d_gene: TRBD1
j_gene: TRBJ2-7
CDR3aa: CAIHDRGLYEQYF
CDR3nt: TGTGCCATCCACGACAGGGGGCTTTACGAGCAGTACTTC

v_gene: TRBV7-2
abundance: NA
d_gene: NA
j_gene: TRBJ2-1
CDR3aa: CASSATRNNEQFF
CDR3nt: TGTGCCAGCAGCGCCACTAGGAACAATGAGCAGTTCTTC

v_gene: TRBV9
abundance: NA
d_gene: TRBD2
j_gene: TRBJ2-7
CDR3aa: CASSVGDVTSGEQYF
CDR3nt: TGTGCCAGCAGCGTAGGGGACGTGACTAGCGGCGAGCAGTACTTC

v_gene: TRBV5-4
abundance: few
d_gene: TRBD2
j_gene: TRBJ2-3
CDR3aa: CATKMGLGSTDTQYF
CDR3nt: TGTGCCACCAAGATGGGACTAGGGTCAACAGATACGCAGTATTTT

v_gene: TRBV27
abundance: NA
d_gene: TRBD2
j_gene: TRBJ2-3
CDR3aa: CASSPVVAGLTDTQYF
CDR3nt: TGTGCCAGCAGCCCGGTGGTAGCGGGACTCACAGATACGCAGTATTTT

v_gene: TRBV5-1
abundance: NA
d_gene: TRBD2
j_gene: TRBJ2-1
CDR3aa: CASSLRTSGRNEQFF
CDR3nt: TGCGCCAGCAGCTTGCGCACTAGCGGGAGGAATGAGCAGTTCTTC

v_gene: TRBV7-8
abundance: NA
d_gene: NA
j_gene: TRBJ1-2
CDR3aa: CASSRDGLYGYTF
CDR3nt: TGTGCCAGCAGCAGAGACGGACTCTATGGCTACACCTTC

v_gene: TRBV10-2
abundance: NA
d_gene: TRBD2
j_gene: TRBJ2-2
CDR3aa: CASSGLAGTGELFF
CDR3nt: TGCGCCAGCAGTGGGCTAGCGGGCACCGGGGAGCTGTTTTTT

v_gene: TRBV5-4
abundance: NA
d_gene: TRBD2
j_gene: TRBJ2-3
CDR3aa: CASSPKLAGGYTDTQYF
CDR3nt: TGTGCCAGCAGCCCGAAACTAGCGGGAGGGTACACAGATACGCAGTATTTT

v_gene: TRBV6-5
abundance: NA
d_gene: NA
j_gene: TRBJ2-1
CDR3aa: CATQGDNSYNEQFF
CDR3nt: TGTGCCACCCAAGGGGACAACTCCTACAATGAGCAGTTCTTC

v_gene: TRBV28
abundance: NA
d_gene: NA
j_gene: TRBJ2-7
CDR3aa: CASRKLGYEQYF
CDR3nt: TGTGCCAGCAGGAAACTAGGTTACGAGCAGTACTTC

v_gene: TRBV7-8
abundance: NA
d_gene: TRBD1
j_gene: TRBJ2-5
CDR3aa: CASSSEPQGAVETQYF
CDR3nt: TGTGCCAGCAGCTCAGAACCACAGGGGGCGGTTGAGACCCAGTACTTC

v_gene: TRBV5-1
abundance: NA
d_gene: NA
j_gene: TRBJ1-2
CDR3aa: CASSPENYGYTF
CDR3nt: TGCGCCAGCAGCCCGGAGAACTATGGCTACACCTTC

v_gene: TRBV7-9
abundance: NA
d_gene: NA
j_gene: TRBJ1-3
CDR3aa: CASSLTGAGNTIYF
CDR3nt: TGTGCCAGCAGCTTAACCGGGGCTGGAAACACCATATATTTT

v_gene: TRBV10-3
abundance: few
d_gene: NA
j_gene: TRBJ1-2
CDR3aa: CAIKLREESGYTF
CDR3nt: TGTGCCATCAAACTAAGGGAGGAGAGCGGCTACACCTTC

v_gene: TRBV20-1
abundance: NA
d_gene: NA
j_gene: TRBJ2-7
CDR3aa: CSASRGYEQYF
CDR3nt: TGCAGTGCTAGCAGGGGCTACGAGCAGTACTTC

v_gene: TRBV28
abundance: NA
d_gene: NA
j_gene: TRBJ2-7
CDR3aa: CASSLGASGSYEQYF
CDR3nt: TGTGCCAGCAGCCTGGGGGCCTCGGGGTCCTACGAGCAGTACTTC

v_gene: TRBV6-1
abundance: once
d_gene: NA
j_gene: TRBJ2-7
CDR3aa: CASGGRSYEQYF
CDR3nt: TGTGCCAGCGGGGGGAGGTCCTACGAGCAGTACTTC

v_gene: TRBV7-2
abundance: NA
d_gene: NA
j_gene: TRBJ2-5
CDR3aa: CASSQGETQYF
CDR3nt: TGTGCCAGCAGCCAGGGCGAGACCCAGTACTTC